This T cell receptor beta chain was obtained from a study of blood T cell repertoires in COVID-19. Study-wide background: Acute and convalescent COVID-19 specimens originated in the United States, Italy and Spain. PBMCs, B-cell-depleted T cells, or T cells provided the cDNA or gDNA that made up the material.

The ends were cut back, 0 bases at V and 5 bases at J, with 10 bases in the middle. The CDR3 is 14 residues long. Germline CDR1 is GTSNPN and CDR2 is SVGIG (reference sequence). TCRdb keeps only in-frame clones here, not all; method: immunoSEQ multiplex PCR. The sample has 190,000 or so clones, approximately 80% seen once. The sequence came from a man in his forties or fifties who had recovered from COVID-19. Sequenced input: PBMCs or T cells enriched from blood (not recorded which). V gene TRBV30 combines with J gene TRBJ1-4; D is ambiguous. CDR3 amino acids: CAWSVPEMNEKLFF. CDR3 bases: TGTGCCTGGAGTGTACCCGAGATGAATGAAAAACTGTTTTTT.